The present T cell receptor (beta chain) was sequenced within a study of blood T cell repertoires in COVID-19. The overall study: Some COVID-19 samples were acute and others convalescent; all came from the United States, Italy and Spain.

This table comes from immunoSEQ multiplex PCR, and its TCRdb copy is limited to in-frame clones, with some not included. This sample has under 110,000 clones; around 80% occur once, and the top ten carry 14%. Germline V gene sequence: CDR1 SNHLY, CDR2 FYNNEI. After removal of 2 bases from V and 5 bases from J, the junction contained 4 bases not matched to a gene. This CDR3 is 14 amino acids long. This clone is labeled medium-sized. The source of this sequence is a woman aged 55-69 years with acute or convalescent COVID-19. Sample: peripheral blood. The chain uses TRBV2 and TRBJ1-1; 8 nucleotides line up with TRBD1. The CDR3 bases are TGTGCCAGCAGTGAAAACAGGGGGAAGACTGAAGCTTTCTTT. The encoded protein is CASSENRGKTEAFF.